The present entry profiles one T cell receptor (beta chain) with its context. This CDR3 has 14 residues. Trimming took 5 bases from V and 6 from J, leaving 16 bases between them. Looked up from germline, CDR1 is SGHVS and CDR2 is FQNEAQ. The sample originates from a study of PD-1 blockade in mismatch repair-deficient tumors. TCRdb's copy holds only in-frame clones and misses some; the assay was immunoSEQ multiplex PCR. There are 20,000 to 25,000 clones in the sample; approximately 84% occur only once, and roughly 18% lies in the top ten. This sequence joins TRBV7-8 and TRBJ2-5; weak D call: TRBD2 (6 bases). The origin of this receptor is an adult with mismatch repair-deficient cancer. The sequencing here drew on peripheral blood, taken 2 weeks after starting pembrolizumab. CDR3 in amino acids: CASSRGSGVQTQYF. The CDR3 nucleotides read TGTGCCAGCAGCCGGGGGTCAGGAGTACAGACCCAGTACTTC.